Below, one T cell receptor beta chain is given with its context. Antigen: not known. This entry is derived from a study of cytomegalovirus exposure and HLA in healthy donors. The PCR used 60 Vbeta and 13 Jbeta primers. Produced via immunoSEQ multiplex PCR; TCRdb's table is partial and in-frame only. Among more than 150,000 clones listed, about 85% were seen once. Study results and caveats: Many donors carried some public TCRs, although rarity characterized most TCR sequences. Analysis was carried out at a later point, and it linked a missense DCLRE1C variant to TCR beta V- and J-gene trimming. The study listed 150 to 200 cytomegalovirus-associated TCR beta chains. According to an earlier analysis, most TCR beta V segments yielded productive rearrangements about 90% or about 30% of the time.

This CDR3 comprises 14 residues. Trimming at V came to 3 bases and at J to 7 bases, leaving 8 bases not matched to a gene. Germline V CDR1 and CDR2: MDHEN, SYDVKM. The source of this sequence is a woman between 18 and 30 years old in good health and CMV-seronegative. Input material: PBMCs. The chain uses TRBV28 and TRBJ2-7; 8 bases line up with TRBD1. CDR3 nucleotide sequence: TGTGCCAGCAGTTTCAGGGGGCGAGATATGGAGCAGTACTTC. This translates into CASSFRGRDMEQYF.